The 23 T cell receptor beta chains in this list originate from one sample, sequenced in a study of T cells in Graves' hyperthyroidism and ophthalmopathy. RNA transcripts gave rise to amplified TCR beta CDR3 regions. First-round RT-PCR with HTBI primers amplified the TCR CDR3 region. Via MiXCR, TCRdb re-called the multiplex PCR reads, giving one row per CDR3 protein. The repertoire holds hundreds of thousands of distinct CDR3 sequences, roughly 45% seen once, with less than 8.5% in the top ten. The sample comprised peripheral blood or thyroid tissue (not recorded which). The receptors were sampled from an adult man with Graves' disease, either hyperthyroidism or ophthalmopathy (not recorded which).

The chain employs TRBV24-1 and TRBJ1-2; D remains ambiguous. The length of the CDR3 is 14 residues. Germline CDR1 reads KGHDR; CDR2 reads SFDVKD. V was cut by 3 bases and J by 5 bases, with 12 bases left in between. The chain's CDR3 is CATSDPRTTYGYTF. The DNA for the CDR3 is TGTGCCACCAGTGATCCACGGACTACTTATGGCTACACCTTC.

This clonotype occurred a few times. The chain employs TRBV9 and TRBJ2-5; D possibly corresponds to TRBD2 (6 bases). Per germline, CDR1 SGDLS and CDR2 YYNGEE. Trimming pared 3 bases from V and 3 bases from J, leaving 15 bases between. The CDR3 consists of 15 residues. The CDR3 sequence is CASSDPGLLEETQYF. The CDR3 bases are TGTGCCAGCAGCGATCCGGGACTCTTAGAAGAGACCCAGTACTTC.

The sample holds many counts of this clonotype. The rearrangement uses TRBV2 and TRBJ2-5; D tentatively fits TRBD1 or TRBD2 (5 bases each). Germline V gene sequence: CDR1 SNHLY, CDR2 FYNNEI. V lost 6 bases to trimming and J lost 5 bases, with 10 bases between them. This CDR3 is 12 amino acids long. The CDR3 nucleotides read TGTGCCAGCAGGGGGGTAGGGGAGACCCAGTACTTC. This sequence encodes CASRGVGETQYF.

This sequence joins TRBV29-1 and TRBJ2-5; the D is unclear. Germline V CDR1 and CDR2: SQVTM, ANQGSEA. V shed 4 bases and J shed 3 bases, with 12 bases lying between them. This CDR3 spans 13 amino acids. CDR3 nucleotide sequence: TGCAGCGTTGCACGGAGTGATAAAGAGACCCAGTACTTC. It is translated as CSVARSDKETQYF.

This clonotype was found many times. V gene TRBV20-1 combines with J gene TRBJ1-1; D remains unclear. This CDR3 region has 11 residues. From germline, CDR1 is DFQATT and CDR2 SNEGSKA (reference sequence). Trimming stripped 3 bases from V and 5 bases from J, with 7 bases between. This chain's CDR3 is CSASDGTEAFF. As DNA, the CDR3 is TGCAGTGCTAGTGATGGGACTGAAGCTTTCTTT.

This clonotype was counted only a few times. The chain carries TRBV28 and TRBJ1-2, with 11 bases lining up with TRBD1. Trimming cost V 2 bases and J 6 bases; bases outside gene matches: 5. The germline CDR1 and CDR2 sequences are MDHEN and SYDVKM. The CDR3 length is 15 residues. CDR3 nucleotides: TGTGCCAGCAGTTTAGCGTGGACAGGGGGCGATGGCTACACCTTC. Its translation: CASSLAWTGGDGYTF.

This clonotype showed up just a few times. J is TRBJ1-1 and V is TRBV10-3; D is uncertain. The CDR3 has 15 residues. Trimming removed 10 bases at V and 4 bases at J, with 22 bases between. Germline V gene sequence: CDR1 ENHRY, CDR2 SYGVKD. CDR3 bases: TGTGCCACCGTCGGGGAGATGGGGAGCGGCACTGAAGCTTTCTTT. Encoded protein: CATVGEMGSGTEAFF.

This clonotype was seen at least ten times. V gene TRBV24-1 combines with J gene TRBJ1-1; no firm D call. The length of the CDR3 is 12 residues. V lost 2 bases, J lost 4 bases, and 4 bases lay in between. The germline V gene has CDR1 KGHDR and CDR2 SFDVKD. The CDR3 DNA is TGTGCCACCAGTGATTCGGGCACTGAAGCTTTCTTT. Amino acid sequence: CATSDSGTEAFF.

This clonotype was observed a few times. CDR3 protein: CASRPSGARNEKLFF. The CDR3 region has the DNA TGTGCCAGCAGACCGAGCGGGGCGCGAAATGAAAAACTGTTTTTT. This rearrangement joins TRBV13 to TRBJ1-4, with a tentative D call TRBD1 (5 bases). The CDR3 totals 15 residues. The germline CDR1 and CDR2 sequences are PRHDT and FYEKMQ (reference sequence). V gave up 6 bases and J gave up 5 bases, with 16 bases separating them.

This clonotype was seen a handful of times. J is TRBJ1-6 and V is TRBV5-8, with D maybe TRBD1 (5 bases). This CDR3 has 16 amino acids. The ends were cut back, 4 bases at V and 8 bases at J, with 19 bases in the middle. The germline CDR1 and CDR2 sequences are SGHTS and YDEGEE. The CDR3 protein is CASSQMGRQADSPLHF. CDR3 bases: TGTGCCAGCAGCCAAATGGGACGTCAGGCAGATTCACCCCTCCACTTT.

This clonotype was picked up a small number of times. This chain uses TRBV20-1 with TRBJ2-7, with 7 bases matching TRBD1. The ends lost 3 bases at V and 6 bases at J; junction bases unmatched: 11. The CDR3 runs to 14 residues. Germline V gene data show CDR1 as DFQATT and CDR2 as SNEGSKA (reference sequence). In DNA form, the CDR3 reads TGCAGTGCTAGTAGGGACAGCGTTAGGGGCGAGCAGTACTTC. The encoded protein is CSASRDSVRGEQYF.

This rearrangement joins TRBV6-2 or TRBV6-3 to TRBJ1-5; D possibly corresponds to TRBD1 (5 bases). Germline CDR1 and CDR2: MNHEY and SVGEGT. This CDR3 comprises 15 residues. V gave up 2 bases and J gave up 2 bases, with 10 bases separating them. CDR3 coding DNA: TGTGCCAGCAGTTACGGCAGGGTTGGCAATCAGCCCCAGCATTTT. It codes for CASSYGRVGNQPQHF.

This clonotype has just one count. The J gene is TRBJ1-5, the V gene TRBV2; D not certain. Trimming took off 2 bases at V and 7 bases at J, with 6 bases between the two ends. Germline CDR1 is SNHLY and CDR2 is FYNNEI. The CDR3 consists of 12 residues. CDR3 region: CASSETEQPQHF. The CDR3, as DNA: TGTGCCAGCAGTGAAACGGAACAGCCCCAGCATTTT.

In this sample, this clonotype turned up a few times. The J gene is TRBJ1-1, the V gene TRBV5-1; TRBD1 matches at 12 bases. The V gene's germline CDR1 is SGHRS and CDR2 YFSETQ. The length of the CDR3 is 14 residues. J lost 5 bases, V lost 4 bases, and 3 bases had no gene match. The CDR3 protein is CASSRDRGPTEAFF. CDR3 nucleotides: TGCGCCAGCAGCCGGGACAGGGGGCCTACTGAAGCTTTCTTT.

This clonotype was seen a few times. V gene TRBV7-2 combines with J gene TRBJ2-7; 12 bases match TRBD2. This CDR3 has 17 residues. Trimming cost V 3 bases and J 2 bases; bases outside gene matches: 8. Germline CDR1 reads SGHTA; CDR2 reads FQGNSA. The CDR3 DNA sequence: TGTGCCAGCAGCTTCAGTCCCCGGACTAGCGGGACCTACGAGCAGTACTTC. Its protein product is CASSFSPRTSGTYEQYF.

The chain joins TRBV6-5 to TRBJ1-4; maybe TRBD1 (6 bases). V dropped 4 bases and J dropped 6 bases, with 15 bases sitting between them. Germline lookup yields CDR1 MNHEY and CDR2 SVGAGI. The CDR3 length is 15 residues. CDR3 in DNA: TGTGCCAGCAGTTTGGCGGCGGGGGCGGATGAAAAACTGTTTTTT. Translating gives CASSLAAGADEKLFF.

This clonotype has more than one count but fewer than ten. The V and J genes are TRBV7-2 and TRBJ2-5; 7 nucleotides line up with TRBD1. Per germline, CDR1 SGHTA and CDR2 FQGNSA. CDR3 length equals 17 residues. Trimming cost V 3 bases and J 3 bases; bases outside gene matches: 13. The CDR3 region is CASSFPRGGAAEETQYF. In DNA form, the CDR3 reads TGTGCCAGCAGCTTCCCCCGAGGGGGCGCGGCTGAAGAGACCCAGTACTTC.

This clonotype was seen a few times. This chain links TRBV20-1 with TRBJ1-3, with TRBD1 as a possible D gene (5 bases). Trimming left V 0 bases short and J 8 bases short, with 17 bases between. In germline, CDR1 is DFQATT, CDR2 SNEGSKA (reference sequence). The CDR3 has 15 amino acids. CDR3 residues: CSARDATTLGDTIYF. The CDR3 nucleotides are TGCAGTGCTAGAGACGCGACAACTCTAGGGGACACCATATATTTT.

The chain uses TRBV25-1 and TRBJ1-6; possibly TRBD1 for D (6 bases). With 6 bases removed from V and 1 base from J, the gap between germline ends came to 19 bases. In germline, CDR1 is MGHDK, CDR2 SYGVNS. The CDR3 is made up of 18 amino acids. CDR3 sequence: CASSETGTRTSYNSPLHF. The CDR3 DNA reads as TGTGCCAGCAGCGAGACCGGGACAAGAACTTCCTATAATTCACCCCTCCACTTT.

This clonotype was observed once. Being one base from a much bigger clone, this may be a read error. The J gene is TRBJ1-4, the V gene TRBV7-9; D is possibly TRBD1 (5 bases). Germline assignment: CDR1 SEHNR and CDR2 FQNEAQ (reference sequence). The CDR3 runs 14 residues. The V end lost 5 bases, the J end lost 5 bases, and 12 bases lay between the germline ends. The CDR3 here is CASSHRNRNEKLFF. Written as DNA, the CDR3 is TGTGCCAGCAGCCACCGGAACAGGAATGAAAAACTGTTTTTT.

This chain uses TRBV9 with TRBJ1-2, with no clear D. V was shortened by 6 bases and J by 8 bases, with 14 bases between the two germline ends. Germline CDR1 and CDR2: SGDLS and YYNGEE. CDR3 length: 12 residues. The CDR3 spells CASTRGPDGYTF. Here the CDR3 DNA reads TGTGCCAGCACACGAGGGCCGGACGGCTACACCTTC.

This clonotype has at least ten counts. This chain links TRBV6-6 with TRBJ1-6; the D is unclear. V was shortened by 7 bases and J by 8 bases, with 6 bases between the two germline ends. This CDR3 is 11 amino acids long. CDR1 is MNHNY, CDR2 SVGAGI, per germline (reference sequence). This CDR3 is CASTEDSPLHF. The DNA for the CDR3 is TGTGCCAGCACCGAGGATTCACCCCTCCACTTT.

This rearrangement joins TRBV24-1 to TRBJ1-1, with 9 nucleotides matching TRBD1. The ends lost 2 bases at V and 7 bases at J; junction bases unmatched: 4. CDR3 size: 14 residues. CDR1 is KGHDR and CDR2 is SFDVKD in the germline V gene. CDR3 in amino acids: CATSDWGQGREAFF. CDR3 nucleotides: TGTGCCACCAGTGATTGGGGACAGGGCCGTGAAGCTTTCTTT.